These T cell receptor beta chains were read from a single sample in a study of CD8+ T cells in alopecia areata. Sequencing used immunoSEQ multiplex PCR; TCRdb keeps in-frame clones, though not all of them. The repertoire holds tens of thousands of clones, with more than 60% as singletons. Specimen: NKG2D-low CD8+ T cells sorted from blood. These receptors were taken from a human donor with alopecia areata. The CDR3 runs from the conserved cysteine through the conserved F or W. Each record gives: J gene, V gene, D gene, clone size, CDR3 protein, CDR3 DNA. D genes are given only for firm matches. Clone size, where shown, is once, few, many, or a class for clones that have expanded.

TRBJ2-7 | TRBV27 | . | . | CASSLVHAAAYEQYF | TGTGCCAGCAGCCTGGTGCATGCTGCTGCCTACGAGCAGTACTTC
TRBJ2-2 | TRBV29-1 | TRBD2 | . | CSVVLGGTGELFF | TGCAGCGTTGTCCTGGGGGGGACCGGGGAGCTGTTTTTT
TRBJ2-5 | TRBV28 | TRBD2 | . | CASSMGLAGELVETQYF | TGTGCCAGCAGTATGGGACTAGCGGGAGAATTAGTAGAGACCCAGTACTTC
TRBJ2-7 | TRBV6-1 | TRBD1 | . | CASTGQGASYEQYF | TGTGCCAGCACAGGACAGGGGGCCTCCTACGAGCAGTACTTC
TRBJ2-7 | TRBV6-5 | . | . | CASSYSIRAEQYF | TGTGCCAGCAGTTACTCGATAAGGGCCGAGCAGTACTTC
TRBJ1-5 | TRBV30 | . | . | CAWAWGSNQPQHF | TGTGCCTGGGCATGGGGGAGCAATCAGCCCCAGCATTTT
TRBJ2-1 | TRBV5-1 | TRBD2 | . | CASSLGYLSGSFGDEQFF | TGCGCCAGCAGCTTGGGCTACCTTAGCGGGAGCTTCGGCGATGAGCAGTTCTTC
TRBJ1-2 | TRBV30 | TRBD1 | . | CAWTLAGTGIFYGYTF | TGTGCCTGGACCCTCGCCGGGACAGGGATTTTCTATGGCTACACCTTC
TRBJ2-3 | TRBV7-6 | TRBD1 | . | CASSDRASTDTQYF | TGTGCCAGCAGTGACAGGGCTAGCACAGATACGCAGTATTTT
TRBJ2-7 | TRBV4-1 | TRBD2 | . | CASSQDWWAGVKVGQYF | TGCGCCAGCAGCCAAGATTGGTGGGCGGGAGTTAAAGTAGGGCAGTACTTC
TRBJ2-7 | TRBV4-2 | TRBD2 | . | CASSQSGSSYEQYF | TGTGCCAGCAGCCAAAGCGGGAGCTCCTACGAGCAGTACTTC
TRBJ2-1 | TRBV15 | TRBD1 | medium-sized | CATSNGQGDNEQFF | TGTGCCACCAGCAACGGACAGGGAGACAATGAGCAGTTCTTC
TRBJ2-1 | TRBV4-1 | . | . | CASSQPPWENEQFF | TGCGCCAGCAGCCAGCCCCCGTGGGAAAATGAGCAGTTCTTC
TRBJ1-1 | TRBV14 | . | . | CASSQDPGQGPKVNTEAFF | TGTGCCAGCAGCCAAGATCCTGGCCAGGGCCCAAAAGTGAACACTGAAGCTTTCTTT
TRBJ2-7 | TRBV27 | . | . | CASSWGLTYEQYF | TGTGCCAGCAGTTGGGGCTTGACCTACGAGCAGTACTTC
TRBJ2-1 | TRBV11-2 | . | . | CASSLASRGTEQFF | TGTGCCAGCAGCTTAGCGAGTCGGGGCACTGAGCAGTTCTTC
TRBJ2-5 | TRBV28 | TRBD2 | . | CASTSGRAPGPQYF | TGTGCCAGCACTAGCGGGAGGGCCCCGGGGCCCCAGTACTTC
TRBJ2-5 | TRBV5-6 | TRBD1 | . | CASSLKPGQFGETQYF | TGTGCCAGCAGCTTGAAACCGGGACAGTTTGGGGAGACCCAGTACTTC
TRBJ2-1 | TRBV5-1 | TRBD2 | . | CASSLTTSGSLYYNEQFF | TGCGCCAGCAGCTTGACGACTAGCGGGAGTCTCTATTACAATGAGCAGTTCTTC
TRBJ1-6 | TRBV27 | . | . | CASSKQGRYDSPLHF | TGTGCCAGCAGCAAACAGGGAAGGTACGATTCACCCCTCCACTTT
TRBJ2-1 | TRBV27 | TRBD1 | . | CASSSGGNYNEQFF | TGTGCCAGCAGTTCAGGGGGCAATTACAATGAGCAGTTCTTC
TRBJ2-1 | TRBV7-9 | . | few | CASSETGLGYNEQFF | TGTGCCAGCAGCGAAACAGGGTTGGGATACAATGAGCAGTTCTTC